This is a list of T cell receptor beta chains from one sample in a study of beta chain features in type 1 diabetes. Generated by immunoSEQ multiplex PCR, the TCRdb table keeps only in-frame clones and is missing some. The data hold around 290,000 clones, with 8% observed a single time. The material sequenced was central memory CD4+ T cells from blood. The receptors here all came from a woman younger than 35 in good health. CDR3s include the opening cysteine and the closing phenylalanine or tryptophan. The order of the fields is J gene, D gene, clone size, V gene, CDR3 DNA, CDR3 protein. The D gene is left open where the match is weak. Clone size is shown for a subset of rows, as once, few, many or a class of expanded clone.

>TRBJ1-6|TRBD1|few|TRBV28
TGTGCCAGCAGCCCGGGACAGGGATACGCCCTCCACTTT
CASSPGQGYALHF
>TRBJ2-4|NA|NA|TRBV7-9
TGTGCCAGCAGGGCTGGAGGGGGCGGAAACATTCAGTACTTC
CASRAGGGGNIQYF
>TRBJ1-4|TRBD1|few|TRBV6-1
TGTGCCGGACAGGGGGATAATGAAAAACTGTTTTTT
CAGQGDNEKLFF
>TRBJ2-1|NA|few|TRBV7-2
TGTGCCAGCAGCTTAACCGCAGAGGGCTACAATGAGCAGTTCTTC
CASSLTAEGYNEQFF
>TRBJ2-3|NA|NA|TRBV14
TGTGCCAGCAGCCAAGTCTCGACTACCCCGTATTTT
CASSQVSTTPYF
>TRBJ1-6|NA|NA|TRBV4-3
TGCGCCAGCAGCCAAGAAACCGGAGGGTGGGCCTATAATTCACCCCTCCACTTT
CASSQETGGWAYNSPLHF
>TRBJ2-3|NA|NA|TRBV5-4
TGCGCCAGCAGCCAAGACAATCGGGATACGCAGTATTTT
CASSQDNRDTQYF
>TRBJ2-3|NA|few|TRBV4-1
TGCGCCAGCAGCCAAGATCGACCCGATACGCAGTATTTT
CASSQDRPDTQYF
>TRBJ1-1|NA|few|TRBV14
TGTGCCAGCAGCCACTGGGGCACTGAAGCTTTCTTT
CASSHWGTEAFF
>TRBJ2-3|NA|few|TRBV7-2
TGTGCCAGCAGCCCCTCCCCGGGTTGGCGAACAGATACGCAGTATTTT
CASSPSPGWRTDTQYF
>TRBJ2-2|NA|NA|TRBV7-9
TGTGCCAGCAGCTTTAACACCGGGGAGCTGTTTTTT
CASSFNTGELFF
>TRBJ2-7|NA|NA|TRBV4-2
TGTGCCAGCAGCCAAGTCGGGGACAACTACGAGCAGTACTTC
CASSQVGDNYEQYF
>TRBJ2-1|NA|few|TRBV19
TGTGCCAGTAGTACCCGGGAGATTGAGCAGTTCTTC
CASSTREIEQFF